The 12 T cell receptor beta chains listed next were all sequenced from one sample in a study of cytomegalovirus exposure and HLA in healthy donors. Repertoires were generated with immunoSEQ multiplex PCR, while TCRdb's copy carries only in-frame clones and drops some. The table has 160,000 or so clones, around nine tenths seen once. The source material was PBMCs. Source of these receptors: a woman aged 25 to 45 in good health and CMV-seronegative.

J is TRBJ2-2 and V is TRBV10-2; the D gene is possibly TRBD1 (6 bases). CDR3 length: 14 amino acids. Per the germline V gene, CDR1 is WSHSY and CDR2 is SAAADI. Trimming left V 11 bases short and J 1 base short, with 14 bases between. CDR3 region: CAVKGVLNTGELFF. The DNA for the CDR3 is TGCGCCGTCAAGGGGGTCTTGAACACCGGGGAGCTGTTTTTT.

The CDR3 here is CASSEGQSYSNQPQHF. The CDR3 DNA follows: TGTGCCAGCAGCGAGGGACAGTCCTATAGCAATCAGCCCCAGCATTTT. The rearrangement uses TRBV5-8 and TRBJ1-5; 7 nucleotides align to TRBD1. CDR1 and CDR2 from the germline V gene are SGHTS and YDEGEE. This CDR3 has 16 amino acids. After removal of 4 bases from V and 0 bases from J, the junction contained 7 bases not matched to a gene.

This rearrangement joins TRBV20-1 to TRBJ2-7, with a tentative D call TRBD2 (5 bases). V lost 4 bases and J 9 bases, leaving 10 bases between the germline ends. Germline CDR1 and CDR2: DFQATT and SNEGSKA (reference sequence). CDR3 length: 10 amino acids. The CDR3 coding sequence is TGCAGTGCTAACGGGAAGAGGCAGTACTTC. It encodes CSANGKRQYF.

This clone was counted a few times. The CDR3: CASSSLSATRPNQPQHF. The DNA of the CDR3 is TGTGCCAGTAGTTCCCTTTCGGCGACAAGGCCAAATCAGCCCCAGCATTTT. V gene TRBV19 combines with J gene TRBJ1-5, with D unresolved. V lost 5 bases to trimming and J lost 4 bases, with 21 bases between them. CDR1 and CDR2 from the germline V gene are LNHDA and SQIVND (reference sequence). This CDR3 has 17 amino acids.

This sequence joins TRBV4-3 and TRBJ1-1; TRBD1 matches 9 bases. CDR1 and CDR2 (germline): LGHNA, YSLEER. This CDR3 has 17 residues. With 0 bases clipped from V and 4 bases from J, the junction kept 9 bases outside the gene matches. The CDR3 DNA reads as TGCGCCAGCAGCCAAGATGCCCGAACAGGGGGCATCACTGAAGCTTTCTTT. It is translated as CASSQDARTGGITEAFF.

J is TRBJ1-1 and V is TRBV6-5; D perhaps matches TRBD1 (6 bases). The germline gives CDR1 MNHEY, CDR2 SVGAGI. Trimming shortened V by 6 bases and J by 1 base, and 9 bases separated the two germline ends. This CDR3 comprises 13 residues. DNA of the CDR3: TGTGCCAGCAGGCCGACAGGGAACACTGAAGCTTTCTTT. It encodes CASRPTGNTEAFF.

The chain employs TRBV5-6 and TRBJ1-4; 11 positions agree with TRBD1. There are 16 residues in the CDR3. Germline CDR1 SGHDT, CDR2 YYEEEE. With V trimmed by 3 bases and J by 3 bases, 4 bases remained unmatched. In DNA form, the CDR3 reads TGTGCCAGCAGCTCACGGGGACAGGGGGCTAATGAAAAACTGTTTTTT. As protein: CASSSRGQGANEKLFF.

As DNA, the CDR3 is TGTGCCTGGAGTCCCCACCTCTTGGCTTCGAACACTGAAGCTTTCTTT. Translated: CAWSPHLLASNTEAFF. The V and J genes are TRBV30 and TRBJ1-1; no clear D gene. This CDR3 spans 16 amino acids. Looked up from germline, CDR1 is GTSNPN and CDR2 is SVGIG (reference sequence). Between the trimmed V and J ends, which lost 2 bases and 1 base, there was a span of 17 bases.

This clone appeared once. V gene TRBV7-9 combines with J gene TRBJ2-5; D gene uncertain. Trimming cost V 1 base and J 3 bases, with 6 bases left between them. The CDR3 runs to 13 residues. CDR1 and CDR2 from the germline V gene are SEHNR and FQNEAQ (reference sequence). CDR3 DNA sequence: TGTGCCAGCAGCTTAGTTACAAAAGAGACCCAGTACTTC. It is translated as CASSLVTKETQYF.

V gene TRBV5-8 combines with J gene TRBJ2-7; no reliable D call. Germline-derived CDR1 and CDR2 are SGHTS and YDEGEE. The CDR3 is made up of 14 amino acids. V was shortened by 0 bases and J by 3 bases, with 10 bases between the two germline ends. The CDR3 spells CASSLEYRSYEQYF. As DNA, the CDR3 is TGTGCCAGCAGCTTGGAATACAGAAGCTACGAGCAGTACTTC.

By frequency in the sample, this clone is medium-sized (0.01 to 0.1%). The chain links TRBV4-1 to TRBJ1-6; weak D call: TRBD1 (5 bases). The V end was cut by 4 bases, the J end by 0 bases, with 10 bases between. The CDR3 has 16 residues. Looked up from germline, CDR1 is MGHRA and CDR2 is YSYEKL. CDR3 DNA: TGCGCCAGCAGCCCACAGGTTTCCTCCTATAATTCACCCCTCCACTTT. This translates into CASSPQVSSYNSPLHF.

This clone was recorded once. This chain joins TRBV4-3 and TRBJ2-7; weak D call: TRBD2 (5 bases). CDR1 is LGHNA and CDR2 is YSLEER in the germline V gene. The CDR3 has 15 amino acids. Trimming pared 0 bases from V and 6 bases from J, leaving 15 bases between. CDR3 coding DNA: TGCGCCAGCAGCCAAGATATCGGGGAATTGGCCGAGCAGTACTTC. As protein: CASSQDIGELAEQYF.